The subject of this entry is one T cell receptor (beta chain). Its antigen is as yet unknown. This sample is drawn from a study of CD8 T cells in ankylosing spondylitis. Broader study findings: Those disease-linked clones were CD8+; they were also relatively rare in peripheral blood. Disease-linked clones reportedly concentrated significantly in matched ankylosing spondylitis synovial fluid. Blood from ankylosing spondylitis patients appeared to carry a characteristic roughly 8-variant TCR beta motif.

V was clipped by 8 bases and J by 1 base, with 11 bases between them. The CDR3 is made up of 13 amino acids. Germline CDR1 SEHNR, CDR2 FQNEAQ (reference sequence). MiXCR, run by TCRdb on the 5' RACE reads, gives a single entry per CDR3 protein. Altogether hundreds of thousands of distinct CDR3 sequences are present, 20% being singletons, with the ten largest covering around 14%. The specimen sequenced was blood, either unsorted or a sorted T cell fraction (not recorded which). The TCR comes from a male donor with ankylosing spondylitis or in good health (not recorded which). This chain joins TRBV7-9 and TRBJ2-5; weak D call: TRBD2 (5 bases). The CDR3 loop is CASLRGFQETQYF. The CDR3 bases are TGTGCCAGCCTCCGGGGATTCCAAGAGACCCAGTACTTC.